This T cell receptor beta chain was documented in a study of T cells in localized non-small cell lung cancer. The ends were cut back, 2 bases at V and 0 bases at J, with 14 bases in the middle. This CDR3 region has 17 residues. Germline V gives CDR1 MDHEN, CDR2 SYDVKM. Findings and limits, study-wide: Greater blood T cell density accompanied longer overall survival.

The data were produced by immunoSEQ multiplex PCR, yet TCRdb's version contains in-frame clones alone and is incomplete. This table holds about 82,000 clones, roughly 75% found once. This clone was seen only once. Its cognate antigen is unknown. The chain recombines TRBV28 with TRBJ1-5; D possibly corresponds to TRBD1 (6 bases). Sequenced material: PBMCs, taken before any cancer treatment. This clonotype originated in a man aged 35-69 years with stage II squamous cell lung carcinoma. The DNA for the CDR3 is TGTGCCAGCAGTTTAGAACAGGGTGGTTATAGCAATCAGCCCCAGCATTTT. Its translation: CASSLEQGGYSNQPQHF.